Following are 11 T cell receptor beta chains from one sample sequenced in a study of identical twins. TCRdb reprocessed the 5' RACE reads via MiXCR and lists one record per CDR3 protein. The data contain hundreds of thousands of distinct CDR3 sequences, around 15% of them seen just once; the ten biggest clones take up approximately 8.2%. The sequenced sample consisted of memory (CD45RO+) T cells sorted from blood. The origin of the receptors is a young woman in good health.

This chain links TRBV4-1 with TRBJ1-1; D is perhaps TRBD1 (5 bases). Germline V gives CDR1 MGHRA, CDR2 YSYEKL. The CDR3 is made up of 14 amino acids. V lost 4 bases and J lost 1, with 10 bases in between. CDR3 in DNA: TGCGCCAGCAGCCGGGACCTCGGGAACACTGAAGCTTTCTTT. Translating gives CASSRDLGNTEAFF.

The chain recombines TRBV6-1 with TRBJ2-1; TRBD2 agrees at 10 bases. Germline CDR1 MNHNS, CDR2 SASEGT. Germline trimming cut 1 base from V and 10 bases from J; bases unmatched to any gene: 7. The CDR3 sequence is 15 residues long. The CDR3 DNA follows: TGTGCCAGCAGTGAAGAGTGGCTAGCGGGAGTAGAGCAGTTCTTC. Translating gives CASSEEWLAGVEQFF.

In its sample, this clonotype was seen a few times. The rearrangement links TRBV20-1 to TRBJ2-1; 8 bases align to TRBD1. CDR1 and CDR2 (germline): DFQATT, SNEGSKA (reference sequence). J lost 6 bases, V lost 6 bases, and 10 bases had no gene match. The CDR3 has 14 residues. The CDR3 is CSATRTGSLNEQFF. For the CDR3, the DNA is TGCAGTGCCACACGGACAGGGAGCCTCAATGAGCAGTTCTTC.

This clonotype was picked up a small number of times. The genes are TRBV20-1 and TRBJ2-3; 9 bases fit TRBD2. Germline CDR1 and CDR2: DFQATT and SNEGSKA (reference sequence). After removal of 1 base from V and 5 bases from J, the junction contained 7 bases not matched to a gene. The CDR3 contains 15 residues. The CDR3: CSARGSGSGGDTQYF. CDR3 nucleotide sequence: TGCAGTGCTAGAGGTAGCGGGAGTGGAGGAGATACGCAGTATTTT.

CDR3: CASSSRLAGDRTEQFF. Written as DNA, the CDR3 is TGTGCCAGCAGCTCTAGACTAGCGGGAGACCGGACTGAGCAGTTCTTC. The chain carries TRBV7-2 and TRBJ2-1; 12 bases align to TRBD2. CDR1 is SGHTA and CDR2 is FQGNSA in the germline V gene. Trimming cost V 4 bases and J 9 bases; bases outside gene matches: 10. The CDR3 is 16 residues long. The full variable domain, in which reference TRBV7-2 and TRBJ2-1 provide the parts outside the CDR3, is GAGVSQSPSNKVTEKGKDVELRCDPISGHTALYWYRQSLGQGLEFLIYFQGNSAPDKSGLPSDRFSAERTGGSVSTLTIQRTQQEDSAVYLCASSSRLAGDRTEQFFGPGTRLTVL.

The sample holds a few counts of this clonotype. The V call is TRBV6-1, the J call TRBJ2-1; D tentatively fits TRBD1 or TRBD2 (5 bases each). This CDR3 is built from 13 residues. V shed 6 bases and J shed 6 bases, with 12 bases lying between them. Germline V CDR1 and CDR2: MNHNS, SASEGT. The CDR3: CASSLGRSNEQFF. As DNA, the CDR3 is TGTGCCAGCAGCCTGGGACGAAGCAATGAGCAGTTCTTC.

The chain combines TRBV6-2 or TRBV6-3 with TRBJ2-1, with 13 bases lining up with TRBD2. The CDR3 runs to 16 residues. Germline V gene data show CDR1 as MNHEY and CDR2 as SVGEGT. The trim removed 7 bases at V and 7 bases at J, leaving 10 bases unmatched. This chain's CDR3 is CASTKFGLAGDNEQFF. The CDR3 region has the DNA TGTGCCAGCACTAAATTTGGACTAGCGGGGGATAATGAGCAGTTCTTC.

The chain links TRBV12-3 or TRBV12-4 to TRBJ2-2, with 9 nucleotides matching TRBD2. Trimming took 1 base from V and 6 from J; bases not matched to a gene: 15. This CDR3 spans 19 amino acids. This chain's CDR3 is CASSLVGGGAPRRAGELFF. The CDR3 coding sequence is TGTGCCAGCAGTTTAGTTGGCGGGGGGGCCCCGAGGAGGGCCGGGGAGCTGTTTTTT.

As for this clonotype: Relative to the germline gene, one junction end is altered; a read error may explain this. J is TRBJ2-3 and V is TRBV14, with D tentatively TRBD1 (6 bases). CDR1 and CDR2 (germline): SGHDN, FVKESK. The length of the CDR3 is 23 residues. This chain's CDR3 is CASSQATGRLAPGDDGGTDTQYF. The CDR3 bases are TGTGCCAGCAGCCAAGCGACAGGAAGGTTGGCCCCGGGCGATGATGGCGGCACTGATACGCAGTATTTT.

Note on this clonotype: A junction boundary mismatches the germline segment, possibly from a read error. V gene TRBV10-3 combines with J gene TRBJ2-1; TRBD2 matches at 11 bases. CDR1 is ENHRY and CDR2 is SYGVKD in the germline V gene. The CDR3 totals 13 residues. The CDR3, as DNA: TGTGCCATCAGTGAGGGGCTAGCGGGAGGCCAAGTCTTC. Amino acids: CAISEGLAGGQVF.

The chain couples TRBV12-1 to TRBJ2-1; the D call in the table, TRBD2, was not verified against the DNA. TRBV12-1 is annotated as a pseudogene. The CDR3 contains 17 residues. CDR3 region: CASSDPGLAGEYNEQFF. The CDR3 region has the DNA TGCGCCAGCAGTGACCCGGGACTAGCGGGAGAGTACAATGAGCAGTTCTTC.